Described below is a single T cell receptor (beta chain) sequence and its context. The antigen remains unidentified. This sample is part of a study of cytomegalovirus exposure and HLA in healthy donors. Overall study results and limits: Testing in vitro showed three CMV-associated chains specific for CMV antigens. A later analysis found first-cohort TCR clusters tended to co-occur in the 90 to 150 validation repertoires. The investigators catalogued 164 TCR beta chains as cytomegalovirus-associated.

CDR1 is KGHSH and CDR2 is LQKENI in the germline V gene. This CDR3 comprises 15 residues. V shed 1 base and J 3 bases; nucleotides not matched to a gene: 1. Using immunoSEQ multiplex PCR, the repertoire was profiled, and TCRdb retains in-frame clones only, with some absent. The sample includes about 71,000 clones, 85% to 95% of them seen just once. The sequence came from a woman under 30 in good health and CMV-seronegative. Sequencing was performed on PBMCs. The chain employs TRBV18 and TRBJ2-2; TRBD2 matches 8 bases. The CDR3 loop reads CASSPLGRDTGELFF. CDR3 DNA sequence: TGTGCCAGCTCACCACTCGGGAGGGACACCGGGGAGCTGTTTTTT.